The subject of this entry is one T cell receptor beta chain. The antigen is not known. Researchers prepared the TCRbeta library using unique molecular identifiers, the study reports. MiXCR was run by TCRdb on the PCR reads, yielding one entry per CDR3 protein. The sample holds 98,000 or so distinct CDR3 sequences, 5.5% to 6.5% seen once. Germline lookup yields CDR1 MGHDK and CDR2 SYGVNS. The CDR3 has 13 amino acids. V was trimmed by 0 bases and J by 7 bases, leaving 9 bases between them. The data derive from a study of T-cell reconstitution after alpha-beta-depleted transplantation in children. Findings and limits, study-wide: One year after transplant, T-cell counts and diversity came mostly from newly produced T cells. Where alpha-beta T cells came from about two months after transplant was reportedly several hundred expanded graft clones. Surviving recipient cells, namely T cells and thymic progenitors, were the source of high day-60 TCRbeta diversity in some patients.

The origin of this receptor is a male patient under 10 years old who had a stem cell transplant for acute lymphoblastic leukemia, so the T cells may come from the graft donor. The source was PBMCs, mostly from graft donor cells, collected 360 days after TCRalphabeta/CD19-depleted stem cell transplant. The chain combines TRBV25-1 with TRBJ1-2, with a weak D call TRBD1 (5 bases). The CDR3 region has the DNA TGTGCCAGCAGTGAATACCAGGGCCTTGGCTACACCTTC. This encodes CASSEYQGLGYTF.